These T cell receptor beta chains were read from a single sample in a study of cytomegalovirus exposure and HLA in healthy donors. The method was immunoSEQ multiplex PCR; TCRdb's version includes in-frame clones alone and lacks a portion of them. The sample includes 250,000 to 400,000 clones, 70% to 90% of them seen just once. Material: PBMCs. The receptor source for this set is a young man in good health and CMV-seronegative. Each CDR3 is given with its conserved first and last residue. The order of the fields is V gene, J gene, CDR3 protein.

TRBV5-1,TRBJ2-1,CASSLAGATYNEQFF
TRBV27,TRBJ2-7,CASSPWGPPYEQYF
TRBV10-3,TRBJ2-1,CAISEPGQGGNEQFF
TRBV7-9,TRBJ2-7,CASSLVASGGGEQYF
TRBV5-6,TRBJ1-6,CAISRDRNNSPLHF
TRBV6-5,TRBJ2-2,CASSSKTNTGELFF
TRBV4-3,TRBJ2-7,CASSQVMSYEQYF
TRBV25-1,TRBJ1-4,CASSRETGTNEKLFF
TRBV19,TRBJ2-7,CASSKAGGTRNEQYF
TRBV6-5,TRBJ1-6,CASSYGQLNSPLHF
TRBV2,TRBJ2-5,CASRLSGGRETQYF
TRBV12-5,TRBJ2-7,CASGLVVSGQGPYEQYF
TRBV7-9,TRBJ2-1,CASNRSPTGSSDEQFF
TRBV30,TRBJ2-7,CASNGQSYEQYF
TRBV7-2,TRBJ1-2,CASSPRTGQYYGYTF
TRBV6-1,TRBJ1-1,CASRGGTEAFF
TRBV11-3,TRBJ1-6,CASSRDRDSPLHF
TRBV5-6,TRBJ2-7,CASSLGQTNYEQYF
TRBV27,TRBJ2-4,CASSLSPGQGAKNIQYF
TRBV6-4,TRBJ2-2,CASTHTAGTTGELFF
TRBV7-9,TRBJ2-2,CASSHRSGEYANTGELFF
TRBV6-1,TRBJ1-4,CARGEWGQGPEKLFF
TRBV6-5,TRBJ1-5,CASSSGTAGPQHF
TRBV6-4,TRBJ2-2,CASSVDRESTGELFF
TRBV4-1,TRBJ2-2,CASSQEVQVPGELFF
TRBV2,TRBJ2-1,CASMDPLRGGGNEQFF
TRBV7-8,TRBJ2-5,CASSFGLADQETQYF
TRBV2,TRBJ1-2,CASSYRAYGYTF
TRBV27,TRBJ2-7,CASSSNRGPYEQYF
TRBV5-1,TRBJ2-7,CASTPGTGGTYEQYF
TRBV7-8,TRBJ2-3,CASSSRRSGGTIRTDTQYF
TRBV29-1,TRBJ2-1,CSVEGLRSAAYNEQFF
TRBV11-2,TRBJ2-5,CASLGQQETQYF
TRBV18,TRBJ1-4,CASSPTTGREEKLFF
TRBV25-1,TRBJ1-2,CASSEVMAGGTGGYTF
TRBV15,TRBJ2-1,CATSRDRSTIYNEQFF
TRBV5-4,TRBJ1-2,CASSFRQGASGYGYTF
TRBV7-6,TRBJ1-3,CASSSGQGAGNTIYF
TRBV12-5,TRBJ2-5,CASGPSGGRGETQYF
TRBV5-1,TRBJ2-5,CASSLVIGQRETQYF
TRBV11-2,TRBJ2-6,CASSLEGQGRANVLTF
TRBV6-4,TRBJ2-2,CASSDSGGNTGELFF
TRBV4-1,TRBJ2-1,CASSQDFLWEDGTYNEQFF
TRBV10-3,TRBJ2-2,CAISTTGGGVGTGELFF
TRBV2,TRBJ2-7,CARRQGYYEQYF
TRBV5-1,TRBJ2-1,CASSLTSGGAYNEQFF
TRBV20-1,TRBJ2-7,CSASTIDEQYF
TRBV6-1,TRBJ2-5,CASSEKGTLRGETQYF
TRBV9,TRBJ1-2,CASSGDIGILYGYTF
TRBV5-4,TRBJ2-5,CASSFKLGGTQETQYF